This paragraph reports one T cell receptor (beta chain). Its target is not known. This entry is derived from a study of post-analysis software for immune sequencing data. Overall study: Patients with relapsing-remitting, secondary progressive and progressive-relapsing multiple sclerosis courses were all represented. Points from the study as a whole: Patients showed TRBV5-6, TRBV5-1 and TRBV20-1 among four to six TRBV segments more frequent than in controls. F-measure co-clustering was strong for batch-matched samples. Significantly lower normalized Chao1 diversity was found in patients with multiple sclerosis relative to controls.

This CDR3 has 15 amino acids. Trimming took 6 bases from V and 4 from J, leaving 19 bases between them. Unique molecular identifiers tagged the TCR beta cDNA libraries. The authors obtained roughly 550,000 cDNA molecules from roughly 1.1 to 9.2 million T cells. Via MiXCR, TCRdb re-called the PCR reads, giving one row per CDR3 protein. The repertoire holds 600,000 to 750,000 distinct CDR3 sequences, with approximately 59% as singletons. This TCR derives from a girl aged 2 to 9 with multiple sclerosis. Sequenced material: blood. The chain joins TRBV12-3 or TRBV12-4 to TRBJ2-7; weak D call: TRBD2 (6 bases). The CDR3 loop is CASSFDGSGSYEQYF. Here the CDR3 DNA reads TGTGCCAGCAGCTTTGACGGGAGCGGCTCTTACGAGCAGTACTTC.